This T cell receptor beta chain was documented in a study of cytomegalovirus exposure and HLA in healthy donors (dated by TCRdb to about 2017). Looking at the study overall: An earlier analysis of some 620 of the donors reported approximately 260 Gb of sequence data and 117 million unique TCR beta sequences obtained from around 180 million T cells. An early release that covered 640 HLA-typed donors contained around 300 gigabases of sequencing data and 80 million or so unique TCR sequences. Among the roughly 410 genotyped donors, about 85% belonged to the genetic ancestry cluster associated with self-reported Caucasian donors. The study aimed to test whether cataloging public T cell receptors could reveal signatures of past pathogen exposure. Using immunosequencing, the study profiled T cell repertoires from 666 subjects and related those repertoires to cytomegalovirus serostatus. Along with the approximately 600-subject first cohort, a separate validation cohort of over 90 different subjects was used. To predict cytomegalovirus infection status, the study combined high-throughput TCR immunosequencing, statistical association of individual TCRs with disease status, and machine learning. In a later analysis, previously published TCR beta repertoires from 666 donors were re-analyzed and high-resolution HLA genotyping was added so that TCR occurrence patterns could be studied. In the later analysis, no new phenotypic data were used to find candidate immune exposures; instead, reliance was placed on TCR beta sequences and their occurrence across donors. To decide whether each TCR beta V gene segment behaved as functional or pseudogenic, an earlier analysis of some 600 of the donors relied on high-throughput TCR beta sequencing. Donor age, sex, ethnicity and CMV serostatus were compiled alongside the repertoire data. A later genetic analysis used genome-wide SNP genotypes for about three fifths of the roughly 700 donors, treating that subset as a discovery cohort. Every repertoire in the discovery cohort had been generated on one and the same sequencing platform. Class I and class II HLA loci were covered by the typing at four-digit resolution. The number of donors typed differed by locus, with roughly 629-640 for A, B, C, DRB1 and DQB1, around 500 for DQA1, approximately 570 for DPA1, and around 430 for DPB1. Because of strong linkage in the cohort, roughly five DR-DQ haplotypes were treated as single units for association and clustering. Among 398 genotyped donors of the cohort, an average of around 240,000 unique TCR beta nucleotide sequences was sequenced per donor, of which approximately 18% were non-productive. Points the paper makes about the study in general: In a later analysis, several top co-occurrence clusters were reported to appear linked to parvovirus B19, influenza, CMV and Epstein-Barr virus. In a later analysis, the rate of TCR association differed among HLA loci, with DRB1 alleles having the most associated TCRs and HLA-C alleles having the fewest. Most CMV-associated TCR beta chains appeared to be HLA-restricted in a later analysis, and the HLA associations seemed to be driven largely by CMV exposure. Broadly in line with IMGT annotations, most TCR beta V segments showed up in productive rearrangements about 90% or about 30% of the time in an earlier analysis of 587 of the donors. Compared with the approximately 720-donor mean, donors in an Asian-associated ancestry cluster had fewer N-insertions in productive TCRs, according to a later genetic analysis. Compared with equally common non-associated chains, HLA-associated TCR beta chains in a later analysis were more clonally expanded and had lower generation probabilities. Most TCR sequences were seen in very few donors, while some public TCRs were found in many individuals. This cohort had only TCR beta chains sequenced, and the lack of alpha or paired-chain data limited which features could be detected. A further reported finding was that TCR beta sequences accurately predicted the HLA-A and HLA-B alleles for most subjects in the first cohort. The 87-base-pair reads could not distinguish some IMGT-functional V segments, including TRBV6-2 and TRBV6-3, so those segments were excluded. The presence/absence analyses assumed that sequencing depth was roughly uniform across donors, and that assumption may not be true. The study gave a list of 150 to 200 TCR beta chains associated with cytomegalovirus. A later analysis associated 15,000 to 20,000 TCR beta sequences with specific HLA alleles at a false discovery rate of 0.05. The authors suggested that the approach could potentially be extended to other disease states and immunological phenotypes. When HLA alleles, especially DR and DQ, strongly co-occurred, TCR associations were difficult to assign to individual alleles. Cytomegalovirus status was reported to be diagnosed by the classifier with high specificity and sensitivity in both the original and validation cohorts. A group of highly shared sequence variants was considered likely to be a technical artifact of the sequencing pipeline. Linkage disequilibrium might explain the correlated functional status among segregating V segments, but an unknown experimental factor could not be ruled out. Because counts were too low, about 15 rarely observed V segments, including chromosome 9 orphons, were left out of the earlier analysis of over 550 of the donors. Because HLA typing was missing for some donors at each locus, association tests included only the typed subset. A few of the identified cytomegalovirus-associated TCR beta chains were confirmed in vitro to be specific for cytomegalovirus antigens. Immune exposure information for the cohort was limited to CMV serostatus. A later genetic analysis associated a missense DCLRE1C variant with V-gene and J-gene trimming of TCR beta chains, and an independent cohort replicated the association.

The cohort comprised some 680 healthy bone marrow donors. Cohort members were all nominally healthy when sampled, although unrecorded immune exposures were likely present. The donor was CMV seropositive and was included in the group of 250 to 350 seropositive cohort members. Each donor provided a peripheral blood sample, and peripheral blood mononuclear cells were used for TCR beta sequencing. The Qiagen DNeasy Blood Extraction Kit was used to extract genomic DNA from the blood cell samples. To prepare the library, the immunoSEQ multiplex PCR assay was applied. The multiplex PCR relied on a mix of 60 forward primers for TCR Vbeta segments and 13 reverse primers for TCR Jbeta segments. Amplification of the CDR3 region of rearranged TCR beta genes was performed with a multiplex PCR assay on genomic DNA. The Illumina HiSeq System was used to sequence the amplified TCR beta libraries as 87-base-pair reads. The original methods were these. Across the 670 or so repertoires, a later analysis counted roughly 77 million unique TCR beta chains, around 10 million of which were shared by at least two donors. Raw reads were error-corrected and collapsed into unique sequences with a nearest-neighbor algorithm that merged closely related sequences to remove PCR and sequencing errors. Alignment of CDR3 sequences to IMGT reference sequences was used to assign V, D and J gene segments. Each retained sequence needed at least a six-nucleotide match to both a V gene segment and a J gene segment. A rearrangement was called productive if the CDR3 had no stop codons and remained in frame with V and J, and every other rearrangement was called non-productive. Following IMGT convention, CDR3 was defined as the stretch from the second conserved V-encoded cysteine up to the conserved J-encoded phenylalanine. The earlier analysis of a few hundred of the donors excluded any sequence lacking an unambiguous match to a single V gene segment. An earlier analysis of around 600 of the donors classified V segments as functional when productive rearrangements were above 56.7% and as segregating when the standard deviation between donors was above 5%. A statistical classification framework was developed to diagnose cytomegalovirus status using the catalog of TCR beta chain sequences. V and J gene assignment, in a later analysis, came from comparing TCR nucleotide sequences with IMGT/GENE-DB human TR gene sequences. Using the TCRdist pipeline, a later analysis assigned CDR3 sequences along with most-parsimonious VDJ recombination scenarios. In a later analysis, every TCR beta chain was defined by the combination of its CDR3 amino acid sequence and its V-gene family, and reads without a unique V-gene family were dropped. As a way to deal with suspected cross-contamination and a sequencing artifact, a later analysis dropped approximately 570 nucleotide sequences that were highly shared and had low generation probability. In a later analysis, a clonal expansion index was calculated for each public chain from normalized within-repertoire ranks of inferred template counts. In a later analysis, generation probabilities were computed with a VDJ recombination model fitted to out-of-frame rearrangements, and the resulting probabilities were checked against IGoR. Hypergeometric tests were used in a later analysis to score TCR-TCR, TCR-HLA and TCR-CMV co-occurrence, with a repertoire-size bias correction applied to the TCR pairs. A later analysis estimated false discovery rates by permuting HLA or CMV assignments 20 times. In a later analysis, co-occurring TCRs were grouped using DBSCAN, with TCRdist sequence similarity added in when clustering inside HLA-allele-positive subsets. Co-occurrence clustering excluded repertoires with fewer than 30,000 or more than 120,000 public chains, plus five with anomalous nucleotide sharing. TCRdb limited this immuneACCESS table to in-frame rearrangements with V and J called. A share of clones is missing; checked studies link under half to unresolved V genes, and the rest is unexplained. V and J calls and clone size are copied from that table; D and trimming were computed from the DNA. For this sample there are about 150,000 clones; 80% appear just once. About 13% of the sample rests with the top ten.

Remarks on this clone: The specificity of this receptor is unknown. The record has no base qualities; no much larger clone is one base away.

CDR1 is given as MNHEY and CDR2 as SMNVEV, both from the germline V gene (reference sequence). V is cut by 1 base and J by 0 bases, and the space between the germline ends is 13 bases. From the cysteine up to the phenylalanine, the CDR3 has a length of 17 residues. Just CDR3 DNA is preserved here, 51 bases in frame from base 1. The TCR was taken from a man aged 25-45 years in good health and CMV-seropositive. This chain is built from TRBV27 and TRBJ1-5; D gene: possibly TRBD1, on 5 matching bases. Sequences were obtained from PBMCs. The nucleotides are TGTGCCAGCAGTTTATTAAGCTCCAGGGATAGCAATCAGCCCCAGCATTTT. This translates into CASSLLSSRDSNQPQHF.